This T cell receptor (beta chain) was captured by sequencing in a study of PD-L1 blockade in urothelial cancer. Study background: Individuals in the cohort had been given 0 to 3 earlier chemotherapy regimens. Blood analyses occurred 3 weeks (second dose) and 6 weeks post treatment start.

Every PCR was spiked with synthetic TCR analog templates. Here immunoSEQ multiplex PCR was the method, and the copy in TCRdb shows in-frame clones only, minus some. Of about 86,000 clones listed, about 85% are singletons. Time point meaning: pretreatment peripheral blood. Germline loops: CDR1 MDHEN, CDR2 SYDVKM. This CDR3 has 14 residues. Germline trimming cut 5 bases from V and 1 base from J; bases unmatched to any gene: 4. Sequencing was performed on PBMCs, taken around atezolizumab (anti-PD-L1) treatment. V and J are TRBV28 and TRBJ1-1; 7 bases match TRBD1. The TCR originated in a man in his sixties with urothelial cancer. The chain's CDR3 is CASSEYRGNTEAFF. The CDR3 nucleotides are TGTGCCAGCAGTGAATACAGGGGGAACACTGAAGCTTTCTTT.